These T cell receptor beta chains were read from a single sample in a study of blood T cells in healthy people across ages. TCRdb reanalysed the 5' RACE reads using MiXCR and keeps one entry per CDR3 protein. Among 1.5 million to 2 million distinct CDR3 sequences listed, 49% were seen once. Sequencing was performed on blood. These receptors originate from a woman aged 40 to 50 in good health. Each CDR3 is given with its conserved first and last residue. The order of the fields is CDR3 protein, CDR3 DNA, clone size, J gene, V gene, D gene. The D gene is left open where the match is weak. Not all rows give a size; the values are once, few, many and, for expanded clones, a class.

CDR3aa: CASSKGTEVRSYEQYF
CDR3nt: TGTGCCAGCAGCAAAGGGACCGAGGTCCGCTCCTACGAGCAGTACTTC
abundance: few
j_gene: TRBJ2-7
v_gene: TRBV7-6
d_gene: -

CDR3aa: CASSLATMVRGNNEQFF
CDR3nt: TGTGCCAGCAGCTTAGCGACTATGGTGAGGGGGAACAATGAGCAGTTCTTC
abundance: few
j_gene: TRBJ2-1
v_gene: TRBV7-9
d_gene: -

CDR3aa: CSRQSSYNSPLHF
CDR3nt: TGCAGTCGACAGAGCTCCTATAATTCACCCCTCCACTTT
abundance: -
j_gene: TRBJ1-6
v_gene: TRBV20-1
d_gene: -

CDR3aa: CASSNRDREGTDTQYF
CDR3nt: TGTGCCAGCAGTAACCGGGACAGGGAAGGCACAGATACGCAGTATTTT
abundance: -
j_gene: TRBJ2-3
v_gene: TRBV7-9
d_gene: TRBD1

CDR3aa: CASSIGQEKNIQYF
CDR3nt: TGTGCCAGCAGTATCGGACAGGAGAAAAACATTCAGTACTTC
abundance: -
j_gene: TRBJ2-4
v_gene: TRBV28
d_gene: TRBD1

CDR3aa: CASSTRQGAYGYTF
CDR3nt: TGTGCCAGCAGCACAAGACAGGGCGCCTATGGCTACACCTTC
abundance: few
j_gene: TRBJ1-2
v_gene: TRBV7-8
d_gene: TRBD1

CDR3aa: CASSLYGGHQPQHF
CDR3nt: TGTGCCAGCAGCTTATATGGGGGGCATCAGCCCCAGCATTTT
abundance: -
j_gene: TRBJ1-5
v_gene: TRBV7-2
d_gene: -

CDR3aa: CSAAPGQGSTDTQYF
CDR3nt: TGCAGTGCTGCACCGGGACAGGGTAGCACAGATACGCAGTATTTT
abundance: few
j_gene: TRBJ2-3
v_gene: TRBV20-1
d_gene: TRBD1

CDR3aa: CASSPLRAGANTGELFF
CDR3nt: TGTGCCAGCAGTCCGTTAAGGGCTGGCGCGAACACCGGGGAGCTGTTTTTT
abundance: -
j_gene: TRBJ2-2
v_gene: TRBV12-3/TRBV12-4
d_gene: -

CDR3aa: CASSATSGGASTDTQYF
CDR3nt: TGTGCCAGCAGCGCGACTAGCGGGGGCGCTAGCACAGATACGCAGTATTTT
abundance: -
j_gene: TRBJ2-3
v_gene: TRBV9
d_gene: TRBD2

CDR3aa: CASKGTSVPDTQYF
CDR3nt: TGTGCCAGTAAAGGGACTAGCGTCCCAGATACGCAGTATTTT
abundance: -
j_gene: TRBJ2-3
v_gene: TRBV14
d_gene: TRBD2

CDR3aa: CTSSSIIGTGYPYEQYF
CDR3nt: TGTACCAGCAGTTCCATAATAGGGACAGGGTACCCCTACGAGCAGTACTTC
abundance: -
j_gene: TRBJ2-7
v_gene: TRBV27
d_gene: TRBD1

CDR3aa: CASTLNLAGTNEQYF
CDR3nt: TGTGCCAGCACCCTTAATCTAGCGGGAACCAATGAGCAGTACTTC
abundance: -
j_gene: TRBJ2-7
v_gene: TRBV12-3/TRBV12-4
d_gene: TRBD2

CDR3aa: CASSKHSGVIYNEQFF
CDR3nt: TGTGCCAGCAGCAAGCATAGCGGGGTCATCTACAATGAGCAGTTCTTC
abundance: -
j_gene: TRBJ2-1
v_gene: TRBV7-2
d_gene: TRBD2

CDR3aa: CSALNPRGRGTEAFF
CDR3nt: TGCAGTGCTCTAAATCCCAGGGGGCGCGGCACTGAAGCTTTCTTT
abundance: few
j_gene: TRBJ1-1
v_gene: TRBV20-1
d_gene: TRBD1

CDR3aa: CASRGQLTYNEQFF
CDR3nt: TGTGCCAGCAGAGGACAGTTAACCTACAATGAGCAGTTCTTC
abundance: few
j_gene: TRBJ2-1
v_gene: TRBV6-2/TRBV6-3
d_gene: -

CDR3aa: CVSNRGHRAEESNQPQHF
CDR3nt: TGTGTCAGCAACCGCGGCCACAGGGCTGAGGAAAGCAATCAGCCCCAGCATTTT
abundance: -
j_gene: TRBJ1-5
v_gene: TRBV7-3
d_gene: -

CDR3aa: CSGLGGGGVQETQYF
CDR3nt: TGCAGCGGCCTGGGTGGGGGTGGGGTACAAGAGACCCAGTACTTC
abundance: -
j_gene: TRBJ2-5
v_gene: TRBV29-1
d_gene: -

CDR3aa: CASSELGQGDYEQYF
CDR3nt: TGTGCCAGCAGTGAATTGGGACAGGGGGACTACGAGCAGTACTTC
abundance: -
j_gene: TRBJ2-7
v_gene: TRBV2
d_gene: TRBD1

CDR3aa: CASSLAAGQPKETQYF
CDR3nt: TGTGCCAGCAGCTTAGCCGCGGGACAGCCAAAAGAGACCCAGTACTTC
abundance: -
j_gene: TRBJ2-5
v_gene: TRBV7-9
d_gene: -

CDR3aa: CASSSLGGQPETQYF
CDR3nt: TGTGCCAGCAGCTCCCTTGGGGGGCAGCCTGAGACCCAGTACTTC
abundance: few
j_gene: TRBJ2-5
v_gene: TRBV7-2
d_gene: -

CDR3aa: CSASPRTGTSNQPQHF
CDR3nt: TGCAGTGCTAGCCCCCGGACAGGGACTAGCAATCAGCCCCAGCATTTT
abundance: -
j_gene: TRBJ1-5
v_gene: TRBV20-1
d_gene: TRBD1

CDR3aa: CASSYDRGVGEKLFF
CDR3nt: TGTGCCAGCAGTTACGATAGGGGCGTCGGTGAAAAACTGTTTTTT
abundance: -
j_gene: TRBJ1-4
v_gene: TRBV6-6
d_gene: -

CDR3aa: CASRDRRTTNEKLFF
CDR3nt: TGTGCCAGCCGAGATCGACGGACAACTAATGAAAAACTGTTTTTT
abundance: -
j_gene: TRBJ1-4
v_gene: TRBV27
d_gene: -

CDR3aa: CSARGSGVWETQYF
CDR3nt: TGCAGTGCTAGAGGTTCAGGGGTGTGGGAGACCCAGTACTTC
abundance: -
j_gene: TRBJ2-5
v_gene: TRBV20-1
d_gene: -

CDR3aa: CASSPTPGLAGDGQFF
CDR3nt: TGTGCCAGCAGTCCGACACCGGGACTAGCGGGGGACGGTCAGTTCTTC
abundance: -
j_gene: TRBJ2-1
v_gene: TRBV28
d_gene: TRBD2

CDR3aa: CSVSGGANTGELFF
CDR3nt: TGCAGCGTTTCGGGAGGGGCTAACACCGGGGAGCTGTTTTTT
abundance: few
j_gene: TRBJ2-2
v_gene: TRBV29-1
d_gene: TRBD2

CDR3aa: CASSRLTSETQYF
CDR3nt: TGCGCCAGCAGCCGGCTGACTAGCGAGACCCAGTACTTC
abundance: few
j_gene: TRBJ2-5
v_gene: TRBV4-1
d_gene: TRBD2

CDR3aa: CATSRDHQFHEQYF
CDR3nt: TGTGCCACCAGCAGAGATCATCAATTTCACGAGCAGTACTTC
abundance: -
j_gene: TRBJ2-7
v_gene: TRBV15
d_gene: -

CDR3aa: CASSQDGLFTDTQYF
CDR3nt: TGTGCCAGCAGCCAAGATGGACTCTTCACAGATACGCAGTATTTT
abundance: many
j_gene: TRBJ2-3
v_gene: TRBV4-2
d_gene: -

CDR3aa: CASSFGGLSGANVLTF
CDR3nt: TGTGCCAGCAGCTTTGGCGGGCTATCTGGGGCCAACGTCCTGACTTTC
abundance: -
j_gene: TRBJ2-6
v_gene: TRBV7-9
d_gene: -

CDR3aa: CASKRRGQGYTF
CDR3nt: TGCGCCAGCAAGAGGAGGGGGCAAGGCTACACCTTC
abundance: few
j_gene: TRBJ1-2
v_gene: TRBV5-1
d_gene: TRBD1

CDR3aa: CASSFGTRYYEQYF
CDR3nt: TGTGCCAGCAGCTTCGGGACTCGGTACTACGAGCAGTACTTC
abundance: -
j_gene: TRBJ2-7
v_gene: TRBV7-9
d_gene: -

CDR3aa: CASRDPKNIQYF
CDR3nt: TGTGCCAGCAGGGATCCCAAAAACATTCAGTACTTC
abundance: -
j_gene: TRBJ2-4
v_gene: TRBV6-2/TRBV6-3
d_gene: -

CDR3aa: CTSSPGGFSYNEQFF
CDR3nt: TGTACCAGCAGTCCCGGGGGGTTCTCCTACAATGAGCAGTTCTTC
abundance: -
j_gene: TRBJ2-1
v_gene: TRBV6-5
d_gene: TRBD2

CDR3aa: CASSFRGQIGYGYTF
CDR3nt: TGTGCCAGCAGCTTCCGGGGCCAAATCGGCTATGGCTACACCTTC
abundance: -
j_gene: TRBJ1-2
v_gene: TRBV6-2/TRBV6-3
d_gene: -

CDR3aa: CASSPQGPVITSGANVLTF
CDR3nt: TGTGCCAGCAGCCCCCAAGGGCCCGTAATTACATCTGGGGCCAACGTCCTGACTTTC
abundance: -
j_gene: TRBJ2-6
v_gene: TRBV7-2
d_gene: -

CDR3aa: CASSSRTSVEFYGYTF
CDR3nt: TGTGCCAGCAGTTCGCGGACCAGCGTAGAGTTTTATGGCTACACCTTC
abundance: -
j_gene: TRBJ1-2
v_gene: TRBV12-3/TRBV12-4
d_gene: -

CDR3aa: CASSLVNRIRGGNTDTQYF
CDR3nt: TGTGCCAGCAGTTTAGTCAACCGAATCCGCGGGGGTAACACAGATACGCAGTATTTT
abundance: -
j_gene: TRBJ2-3
v_gene: TRBV12-3/TRBV12-4
d_gene: TRBD2

CDR3aa: CASSNGRREYEQYF
CDR3nt: TGTGCCAGCAGTAACGGACGGAGGGAATACGAGCAGTACTTC
abundance: -
j_gene: TRBJ2-7
v_gene: TRBV6-2/TRBV6-3
d_gene: -

CDR3aa: CASRLRLTQETQYF
CDR3nt: TGTGCCAGCAGGTTGAGGTTAACCCAAGAGACCCAGTACTTC
abundance: -
j_gene: TRBJ2-5
v_gene: TRBV27
d_gene: -

CDR3aa: CASSFALAANVLTF
CDR3nt: TGTGCCAGCAGTTTTGCGTTGGCTGCCAACGTCCTGACTTTC
abundance: few
j_gene: TRBJ2-6
v_gene: TRBV27
d_gene: -